This passage covers 21 T cell receptor beta chains from one sample sequenced in a study of blood T cell repertoires in COVID-19. Sequencing was performed with immunoSEQ multiplex PCR; in TCRdb, only in-frame clones are kept and a portion is missing. Found here are some 200,000 clones, 80% of them singletons; the top ten hold over 7%. Sequencing was performed on PBMCs or T cells enriched from blood (not recorded which). The receptors were gathered from a woman aged 40 to 55 with acute COVID-19.

CDR3 protein: CASSQVLQGTGEKLFF. The CDR3 DNA reads as TGCGCCAGCAGCCAAGTTTTGCAGGGGACAGGTGAAAAACTGTTTTTT. The genes are TRBV4-1 and TRBJ1-4, with 8 bases fitting TRBD1. Germline CDR1 reads MGHRA; CDR2 reads YSYEKL. The CDR3 runs to 16 residues. Losses at the gene ends were 1 base for V and 7 bases for J; bases not matched to a gene: 8.

The chain has TRBV7-2 and TRBJ2-2; 9 bases are shared with TRBD1. V dropped 5 bases and J dropped 5; count of bases not matched to a gene: 18. CDR1 and CDR2 from the germline V gene are SGHTA and FQGNSA. The CDR3 totals 19 residues. The CDR3 DNA sequence: TGTGCCAGCAGCAACAGGGGGCAGAGAGTAGCTCAGGAGACCGGGGAGCTGTTTTTT. Amino acid sequence: CASSNRGQRVAQETGELFF.

This chain links TRBV14 with TRBJ1-1; D ambiguous. Germline V gene data show CDR1 as SGHDN and CDR2 as FVKESK. This CDR3 has 13 amino acids. Deletions cut 0 bases from V and 1 base from J, with 3 bases between. DNA for the CDR3: TGTGCCAGCAGCCAAGACAGGAACACTGAAGCTTTCTTT. As protein: CASSQDRNTEAFF.

This clone was seen only once. CDR3 residues: CASISGGPSYNEQFF. Written as DNA, the CDR3 is TGTGCCAGCATCAGCGGGGGGCCCTCCTACAATGAGCAGTTCTTC. The V gene is TRBV11-2, the J gene TRBJ2-1; 9 bases are a match to TRBD2. CDR1 is SGHAT, CDR2 FQNNGV, per germline. The CDR3 consists of 15 residues. J was trimmed by 0 bases and V by 7 bases; bases with no gene match: 4.

This chain connects TRBV3-1 (or the pseudogene TRBV3-2) to TRBJ1-5, with D uncertain. V shed 0 bases and J shed 3 bases, with 9 bases lying between them. This CDR3 is built from 15 residues. Germline-derived CDR1 and CDR2 are LGHDT and YNNKEL (reference sequence). The CDR3 region is CASSQEAQDNQPQHF. CDR3 nucleotides: TGTGCCAGCAGCCAAGAGGCCCAGGACAATCAGCCCCAGCATTTT.

This clone is a singleton in its sample. This sequence joins TRBV4-2 and TRBJ2-1, with 10 bases aligning to TRBD1. The CDR3 consists of 16 residues. From germline, CDR1 is LGHNA and CDR2 YNFKEQ. V shed 0 bases and J 4 bases; nucleotides not matched to a gene: 3. The CDR3 here is CASSQEGQGRYNEQFF. In DNA, the CDR3 is TGTGCCAGCAGCCAAGAGGGACAGGGGCGATACAATGAGCAGTTCTTC.

This clone has just one count. The chain links TRBV27 to TRBJ2-5; 8 bases are shared with TRBD1. V lost 6 bases and J lost 1; bases outside the gene matches: 7. Germline CDR1 reads MNHEY; CDR2 reads SMNVEV (reference sequence). This CDR3 contains 15 residues. This CDR3 is CASRRDRGGQETQYF. The CDR3 nucleotides are TGTGCCAGCAGGAGAGACAGGGGAGGCCAAGAGACCCAGTACTTC.

The CDR3 sequence: CASSLTSGRLDTQYF. CDR3 in DNA: TGTGCCAGCAGCTTAACTAGCGGGAGGTTGGATACGCAGTATTTT. The rearrangement joins TRBV7-2 to TRBJ2-3, with 12 bases that match TRBD2. Germline V gene lookup returns CDR1 SGHTA and CDR2 FQGNSA. The CDR3 spans 15 residues. V lost 2 bases and J lost 6; bases outside the gene matches: 3.

The genes are TRBV19 and TRBJ2-3; 7 bases map to TRBD2. J gave up 2 bases and V 9 bases, and 8 bases lay outside the gene matches. Per the germline V gene, CDR1 is LNHDA and CDR2 is SQIVND (reference sequence). The CDR3 extends over 14 amino acids. This CDR3 reads CASRGAGDTDTQYF. DNA of the CDR3: TGTGCCAGCCGTGGGGCGGGGGACACAGATACGCAGTATTTT.

The chain links TRBV15 to TRBJ2-7; a possible D gene is TRBD1 (6 bases). Germline-derived CDR1 and CDR2 are LNHNV and YYDKDF (reference sequence). The CDR3 is 17 amino acids. V was trimmed by 0 bases and J by 0 bases, leaving 15 bases between them. CDR3 amino acids: CATSRDRFRQVSYEQYF. The CDR3 DNA reads as TGTGCCACCAGCAGAGATCGATTCCGACAGGTCTCCTACGAGCAGTACTTC. Full variable domain (remainder filled in from reference TRBV15 and TRBJ2-7): DAMVIQNPRYQVTQFGKPVTLSCSQTLNHNVMYWYQQKSSQAPKLLFHYYDKDFNNEADTPDNFQSRRPNTSFCFLDIRSPGLGDTAMYLCATSRDRFRQVSYEQYFGPGTRLTVT.

The rearrangement links TRBV12-5 to TRBJ1-1; D is undetermined. The CDR3 loop spans 12 amino acids. Trimming left V 5 bases short and J 6 bases short, with 10 bases between. Looked up from germline, CDR1 is LGHNT and CDR2 is FRNRAP. The CDR3 sequence is CASGPGFAEAFF. The CDR3 nucleotides are TGTGCTAGTGGTCCGGGGTTCGCTGAAGCTTTCTTT.

The J gene is TRBJ2-1, the V gene TRBV30, with 8 nucleotides matching TRBD2. V gave up 2 bases and J gave up 4 bases; unmatched junction bases: 7. The CDR3 length is 15 residues. Germline values: CDR1 GTSNPN, CDR2 SVGIG (reference sequence). CDR3 bases: TGTGCCTGGAGTCCCCGGGTAGCGGGATACAATGAGCAGTTCTTC. Protein product: CAWSPRVAGYNEQFF.

The CDR3 DNA reads TGTGCCAGTAGTACCCTACTAGCGGGAGTGGTAAAAAACGATGAGCAGTTCTTC. It is translated as CASSTLLAGVVKNDEQFF. The rearrangement links TRBV19 to TRBJ2-1, with 11 bases lining up with TRBD2. CDR3 length: 18 residues. V lost 4 bases and J lost 8; bases outside the gene matches: 16. Per the germline V gene, CDR1 is LNHDA and CDR2 is SQIVND (reference sequence).

The genes are TRBV11-3 and TRBJ2-1; D might be TRBD2 (5 bases). V gave up 3 bases and J gave up 0 bases, with 9 bases separating them. This CDR3 comprises 15 residues. Germline V gives CDR1 SGHNT, CDR2 YENEEA. The CDR3 loop is CASSFGESSYNEQFF. For the CDR3, the DNA is TGTGCCAGCAGCTTCGGGGAAAGCTCCTACAATGAGCAGTTCTTC.

V and J are TRBV7-8 and TRBJ2-7; TRBD1 agrees at 8 bases. CDR1 and CDR2 from the germline V gene are SGHVS and FQNEAQ. There are 16 residues in the CDR3. J lost 0 bases, V lost 5 bases, and 9 bases had no gene match. DNA for the CDR3: TGTGCCAGCAGCCCCACGACAGGGGCTCTCTCCTACGAGCAGTACTTC. This translates into CASSPTTGALSYEQYF.

This clone was seen more than once but under ten times. This chain uses TRBV6-1 with TRBJ2-2, with 9 bases lining up with TRBD2. V was clipped by 4 bases and J by 1 base; unmatched bases: 7. The CDR3 is 17 residues long. The germline gives CDR1 MNHNS, CDR2 SASEGT. The CDR3 coding sequence is TGTGCCAGCAGTGCTAGCGGGGTTTTTCGGAACACCGGGGAGCTGTTTTTT. It is translated as CASSASGVFRNTGELFF.

This chain uses TRBV19 with TRBJ2-3, with 10 nucleotides matching TRBD2. The CDR3 length is 15 residues. The junction had 8 bases not matched to a gene; V was cut back by 7 bases and J by 4 bases. The germline CDR1 and CDR2 sequences are LNHDA and SQIVND (reference sequence). CDR3 loop: CASTGLAGAPDTQYF. The CDR3 DNA follows: TGTGCCAGTACGGGCCTAGCGGGAGCCCCAGATACGCAGTATTTT.

V is TRBV4-3 and J is TRBJ2-1; 9 bases map to TRBD1. Looked up from germline, CDR1 is LGHNA and CDR2 is YSLEER. The CDR3 extends over 15 amino acids. The trim removed 0 bases at V and 14 bases at J, leaving 11 bases unmatched. CDR3 residues: CASSQDLRDRELEFF. The CDR3 DNA reads as TGCGCCAGCAGCCAAGATCTCAGGGACAGGGAATTGGAGTTCTTC.

The chain uses TRBV10-2 and TRBJ1-1; TRBD1 matches at 12 bases. The CDR3 spans 17 residues. CDR1 and CDR2 from the germline V gene are WSHSY and SAAADI. J lost 4 bases, V lost 3 bases, and 9 bases had no gene match. CDR3 nucleotide sequence: TGCGCCAGCAGTGACTCCGGGACAGGGGGCGATGGCACTGAAGCTTTCTTT. Its protein is CASSDSGTGGDGTEAFF.

This clone has more than one count but fewer than ten. CDR3 DNA: TGTGCCAGTAGTATGCGGATCCGGGTGAGCTCCTACAATGAGCAGTTCTTC. This encodes CASSMRIRVSSYNEQFF. The V call is TRBV19, the J call TRBJ2-1; D uncertain. This CDR3 has 17 residues. CDR1 and CDR2 from the germline V gene are LNHDA and SQIVND (reference sequence). With 3 bases removed from V and 0 bases from J, the gap between germline ends came to 15 bases.

The V and J genes are TRBV5-1 and TRBJ2-1; D is possibly TRBD1 (5 bases). Germline lookup yields CDR1 SGHRS and CDR2 YFSETQ. V dropped 2 bases and J dropped 8 bases, with 14 bases sitting between them. The length of the CDR3 is 14 residues. Written as DNA, the CDR3 is TGCGCCAGCAGCTTAAGGGGCCCCGCCGATGAGCAGTTCTTC. It translates to CASSLRGPADEQFF.